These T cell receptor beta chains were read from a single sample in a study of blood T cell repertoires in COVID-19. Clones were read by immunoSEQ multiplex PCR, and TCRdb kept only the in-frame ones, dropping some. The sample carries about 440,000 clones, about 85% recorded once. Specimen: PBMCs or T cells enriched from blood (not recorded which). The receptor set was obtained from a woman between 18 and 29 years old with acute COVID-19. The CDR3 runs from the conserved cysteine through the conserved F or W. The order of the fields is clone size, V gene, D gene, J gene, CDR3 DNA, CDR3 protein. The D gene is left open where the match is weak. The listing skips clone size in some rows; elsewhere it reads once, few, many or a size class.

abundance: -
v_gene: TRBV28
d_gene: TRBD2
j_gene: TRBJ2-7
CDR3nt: TGTGCCAGCAGTTTAGCGGGAGCCGAGCAGTACTTC
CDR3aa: CASSLAGAEQYF

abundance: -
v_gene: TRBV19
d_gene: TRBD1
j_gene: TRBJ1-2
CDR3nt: TGTGCCAGTAGCCGGGACAGGGCCTATGGCTACACCTTC
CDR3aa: CASSRDRAYGYTF

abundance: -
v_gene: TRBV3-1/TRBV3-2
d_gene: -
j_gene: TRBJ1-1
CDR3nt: TGTGCCAGCAGCCGCACGGACAGAAACACTGAAGCTTTCTTT
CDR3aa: CASSRTDRNTEAFF

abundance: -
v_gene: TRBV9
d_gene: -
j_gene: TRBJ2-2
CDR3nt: TGTGCCAGCAGTGAGGTGAACACCGGGGAGCTGTTTTTT
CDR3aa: CASSEVNTGELFF

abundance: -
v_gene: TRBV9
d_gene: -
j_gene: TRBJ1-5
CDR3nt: TGTGCCAGCAGCGTAGCGGGGGACCATCAGCCCCAGCATTTT
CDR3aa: CASSVAGDHQPQHF

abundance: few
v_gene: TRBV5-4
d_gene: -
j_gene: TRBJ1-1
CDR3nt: TGTGCCAGCAGCTATAGACAGCAAGGAGCTTTCTTT
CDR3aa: CASSYRQQGAFF

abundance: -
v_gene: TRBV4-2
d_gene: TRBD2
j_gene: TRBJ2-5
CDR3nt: TGTGCCAGCAGCACCCGGACTAGCGGGGGCACGTACCAAGAGACCCAGTACTTC
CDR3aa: CASSTRTSGGTYQETQYF

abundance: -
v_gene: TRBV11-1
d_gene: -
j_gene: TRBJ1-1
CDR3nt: TGTGCCAGCAGCTTAGAAGGCAGGGGCACTGAAGCTTTCTTT
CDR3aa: CASSLEGRGTEAFF

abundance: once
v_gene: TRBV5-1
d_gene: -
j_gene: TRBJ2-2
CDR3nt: TGCGCCAGCAGCTTAACAGGCGAGGAGGAGCTGTTTTTT
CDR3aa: CASSLTGEEELFF

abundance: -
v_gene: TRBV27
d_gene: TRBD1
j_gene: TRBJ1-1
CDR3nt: TGTGCCAGCAGTTTACAGGGGGCGAGGAACACTGAAGCTTTCTTT
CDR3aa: CASSLQGARNTEAFF

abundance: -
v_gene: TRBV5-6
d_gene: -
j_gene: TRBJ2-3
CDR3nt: TGTGCCAGCAGACTTGTCTCTGGCACAGATACGCAGTATTTT
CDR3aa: CASRLVSGTDTQYF

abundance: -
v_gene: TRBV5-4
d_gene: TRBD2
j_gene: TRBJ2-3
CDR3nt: TGTGCCAGCAGCCTTTATGCAGCTAGCGGGAGGTTGGCAGATACGCAGTATTTT
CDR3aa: CASSLYAASGRLADTQYF

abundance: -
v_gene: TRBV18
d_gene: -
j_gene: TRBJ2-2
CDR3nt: TGTGCCAGCTCAGCTACCCTAGCTGCCGGGGAGCTGTTTTTT
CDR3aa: CASSATLAAGELFF

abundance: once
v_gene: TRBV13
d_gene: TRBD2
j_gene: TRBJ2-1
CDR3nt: TGTGCCAGCAGCCTCAGGACTAGCGGTATGTCCTACAATGAGCAGTTCTTC
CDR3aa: CASSLRTSGMSYNEQFF

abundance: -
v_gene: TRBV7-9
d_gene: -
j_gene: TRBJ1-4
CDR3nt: TGTGCCAGCAGCTTAGGGGACTGGCGGGAAAAACTGTTTTTT
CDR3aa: CASSLGDWREKLFF

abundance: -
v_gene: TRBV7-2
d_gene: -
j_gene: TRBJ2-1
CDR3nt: TGTGCCAGCAGCTTAACCACAAATGAGCAGTTCTTC
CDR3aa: CASSLTTNEQFF

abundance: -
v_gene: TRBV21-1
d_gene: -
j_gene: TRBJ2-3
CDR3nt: TGTGCCAGCAGCAAAGCGCATTTTGACAGTTCCATGAGCACAGATACGCAGTATTTT
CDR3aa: CASSKAHFDSSMSTDTQYF

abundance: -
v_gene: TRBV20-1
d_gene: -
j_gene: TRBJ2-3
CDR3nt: TGCAGTGCTACGTCACTAGGGTCGCAGTATTTT
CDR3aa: CSATSLGSQYF